This is a list of T cell receptor beta chains from one sample in a study of blood T cell repertoires in COVID-19. Profiling relied on immunoSEQ multiplex PCR, and the TCRdb table lists in-frame clones only, not all of them. The sample yields about 180,000 clones, about 89% seen once. What was sequenced was peripheral blood. The receptors derive from a man in his forties or fifties with active or convalescent COVID-19. The CDR3 runs from the conserved cysteine through the conserved F or W. The D gene is left open where the match is weak. For some rows the clone size is stated as once, few or many, or as a class when expanded; others skip it.

-	TRBV2	-	TRBJ1-1	CASTRGRGAAEAFF	TGTGCCAGCACCCGAGGGAGGGGCGCCGCTGAAGCTTTCTTT
-	TRBV11-2	TRBD1	TRBJ2-1	CASRSPGGYNEQFF	TGTGCCAGCAGGTCGCCAGGGGGCTACAATGAGCAGTTCTTC
-	TRBV6-6	-	TRBJ1-6	CASSRSALTAIGSPLHF	TGTGCCAGCAGTCGCTCCGCTTTGACTGCAATAGGCTCACCCCTCCACTTT
-	TRBV30	-	TRBJ1-2	CAWTPGEANYGYTF	TGTGCCTGGACTCCAGGGGAAGCTAACTATGGCTACACCTTC
-	TRBV19	TRBD2	TRBJ2-3	CASSIAVAGGGADTQYF	TGTGCCAGTAGTATAGCCGTGGCCGGGGGGGGTGCAGATACGCAGTATTTT
-	TRBV28	TRBD1	TRBJ1-3	CASETYWGQGGNTIYF	TGTGCCAGCGAAACCTATTGGGGACAGGGTGGAAACACCATATATTTT
-	TRBV9	TRBD1	TRBJ1-4	CASSFGQGAANEKLFF	TGTGCCAGCAGCTTTGGACAGGGGGCCGCTAATGAAAAACTGTTTTTT
-	TRBV10-3	-	TRBJ1-3	CAFSASGNTIYF	TGTGCCTTTTCAGCGTCTGGAAACACCATATATTTT
-	TRBV14	-	TRBJ2-1	CASSPPRGKNSYNEQFF	TGTGCCAGCAGCCCCCCCAGGGGAAAGAACTCCTACAATGAGCAGTTCTTC
once	TRBV5-1	-	TRBJ1-1	CASTQQSPNTEAFF	TGCGCCAGCACCCAACAGAGCCCGAACACTGAAGCTTTCTTT
-	TRBV7-2	-	TRBJ2-7	CASSYRGGGEQYF	TGTGCCAGCAGCTACAGGGGAGGCGGCGAGCAGTACTTC
-	TRBV15	TRBD1	TRBJ2-5	CATSRSGQGRVETQYF	TGTGCCACCAGCAGATCCGGACAGGGGCGAGTAGAGACCCAGTACTTC
once	TRBV9	-	TRBJ2-1	CASSVFAGDQYNEQFF	TGTGCCAGCAGCGTTTTCGCAGGGGACCAGTACAATGAGCAGTTCTTC
-	TRBV9	-	TRBJ1-5	CASSPHDSSNQPQHF	TGTGCCAGCAGTCCCCACGACAGTAGCAATCAGCCCCAGCATTTT
-	TRBV14	TRBD1	TRBJ1-1	CASSYIGGRGGNTEAFF	TGTGCCAGCAGCTACATAGGGGGGAGAGGGGGCAACACTGAAGCTTTCTTT
-	TRBV3-1/TRBV3-2	-	TRBJ1-6	CASSQVGGNSPLHF	TGTGCCAGCAGCCAAGTAGGAGGGAATTCACCCCTCCACTTT
-	TRBV5-4	-	TRBJ2-7	CASSLVGRADYEQYF	TGTGCCAGCAGCTTGGTCGGCAGGGCCGACTACGAGCAGTACTTC
-	TRBV4-1	TRBD1	TRBJ2-5	CASSPIKGQGRKTQYF	TGCGCCAGCAGCCCGATAAAAGGACAGGGGCGAAAGACCCAGTACTTC
-	TRBV20-1	-	TRBJ1-4	CSASGEGWQSNEKLFF	TGCAGTGCTAGTGGAGAGGGCTGGCAGAGTAATGAAAAACTGTTTTTT
once	TRBV21-1	-	TRBJ1-1	CASSIRWTDRGTEAFF	TGTGCCAGCAGCATAAGATGGACGGATCGGGGCACTGAAGCTTTCTTT
-	TRBV21-1	-	TRBJ2-5	CASSKGGAQETQYF	TGTGCCAGCAGCAAGGGGGGGGCCCAAGAGACCCAGTACTTC
-	TRBV2	-	TRBJ1-2	CASSGSQGEVYGYTF	TGTGCCAGCAGTGGCTCTCAGGGTGAGGTCTATGGCTACACCTTC
-	TRBV5-4	-	TRBJ1-4	CASSVGIRATNEKLFF	TGTGCCAGCAGTGTTGGGATCAGGGCAACTAATGAAAAACTGTTTTTT
-	TRBV7-9	-	TRBJ2-6	CASSSVYRSASGANVLTF	TGTGCCAGCAGCAGCGTTTATCGCTCCGCCTCTGGGGCCAACGTCCTGACTTTC
-	TRBV4-3	-	TRBJ1-3	CASSQDIRGNTIYF	TGCGCCAGCAGCCAAGATATCCGGGGAAACACCATATATTTT
once	TRBV11-3	TRBD1	TRBJ2-2	CASSLPLGQGATNTGELFF	TGTGCCAGCAGCTTACCCCTGGGACAGGGGGCCACGAACACCGGGGAGCTGTTTTTT
-	TRBV29-1	-	TRBJ2-1	CSVRDGDSYNEQFF	TGCAGCGTGCGCGACGGGGACTCCTACAATGAGCAGTTCTTC
-	TRBV6-1	-	TRBJ2-1	CASSEGRGMQFF	TGTGCCAGCAGTGAAGGAAGGGGAATGCAGTTCTTC
once	TRBV6-6	-	TRBJ1-5	CATQEGSNQPQHF	TGTGCCACCCAGGAAGGATCCAATCAGCCCCAGCATTTT
-	TRBV27	TRBD1	TRBJ1-2	CASGYITGTGYGYTF	TGTGCCAGCGGATACATAACCGGGACAGGTTATGGCTACACCTTC
-	TRBV3-1/TRBV3-2	-	TRBJ2-7	CASSYDLQASYEQYF	TGTGCCAGCAGCTACGATTTACAGGCCTCCTACGAGCAGTACTTC
-	TRBV6-1	-	TRBJ1-2	CASSYEVSNYGYTF	TGTGCCAGCAGTTATGAGGTCTCTAACTATGGCTACACCTTC